This TCR beta chain appears in the sequencing data of a study of T cells in Graves' hyperthyroidism and ophthalmopathy. General observations from the study: Ophthalmopathy, which appeared later, was predicted by the model a median roughly 6.4 months before onset.

This CDR3 is 14 amino acids long. Trimming removed 4 bases at V and 2 bases at J, with 14 bases between. CDR1 is DFQATT and CDR2 is SNEGSKA in the germline V gene (reference sequence). Any patient presenting with uncontrolled infection, other autoimmune disease, pregnancy or lactation was left out. Comment on this clonotype: The target antigen is unknown.

RNA transcripts yielded amplified TCR beta CDR3 regions. An initial round of RT-PCR targeting the TCR CDR3 relied on the HTBI primer set. TCRdb re-derived calls from the multiplex PCR reads in MiXCR, one entry per CDR3 protein. Of 480,000 or so distinct CDR3 sequences detected, about 46% appear once; the ten largest clones hold 44%. Sequences were obtained from peripheral blood or thyroid tissue (not recorded which). The chain combines TRBV20-1 with TRBJ2-5; D is perhaps TRBD1 or TRBD2 (5 bases each). The sequence was collected from an adult woman with Graves' disease, either hyperthyroidism or ophthalmopathy (not recorded which). DNA for the CDR3: TGCAGTGCTATCGGGTCCGGGGCACAAGAGACCCAGTACTTC. It is translated as CSAIGSGAQETQYF.